Presented here are 17 T cell receptor beta chains from one specimen sequenced in a study of beta chain features in type 1 diabetes. Study findings and constraints: Shorter TCRB CDR3s, moderately but significantly so, were found in Type 1 diabetes patients in all four CD4+ subsets.

Antigens of these TCRs are unknown. The entirety of the isolated RNA underwent reverse transcription, so expressed TCRB transcripts were sequenced. Sequenced by immunoSEQ multiplex PCR; TCRdb stores in-frame clones only, minus some. The profile shows approximately 130,000 clones, around 16% of them singletons. The source material was central memory CD4+ T cells from blood. The source of these receptors is a man between 18 and 35 years old with type 1 diabetes.

The chain joins TRBV4-3 to TRBJ2-3; D remains ambiguous. Germline CDR1 is LGHNA and CDR2 is YSLEER. V was pared by 0 bases and J by 2 bases, with 6 bases between. CDR3 size: 14 residues. Written as DNA, the CDR3 is TGCGCCAGCAGCCAAGAATTAGCCACAGATACGCAGTATTTT. This sequence encodes CASSQELATDTQYF.

The rearrangement uses TRBV6-1 and TRBJ1-1; D is unresolved. CDR1 and CDR2 (germline): MNHNS, SASEGT. V was pared by 8 bases and J by 4 bases, with 17 bases between. The CDR3 sequence is 14 residues long. In DNA form, the CDR3 reads TGTGCCAGCCCTAAGGGAGCCTTTTTCACTGAAGCTTTCTTT. It encodes CASPKGAFFTEAFF.

This rearrangement joins TRBV28 to TRBJ1-1; no clear D gene. This CDR3 is built from 14 residues. Trimming took off 2 bases at V and 1 base at J, with 8 bases between the two ends. CDR1 is MDHEN, CDR2 SYDVKM, per germline. CDR3 bases: TGTGCCAGCAGTTTAATTACCGGGAACACTGAAGCTTTCTTT. It is translated as CASSLITGNTEAFF. Drawing the rest from reference TRBV28 and TRBJ1-1, the complete variable domain is DVKVTQSSRYLVKRTGEKVFLECVQDMDHENMFWYRQDPGLGLRLIYFSYDVKMKEKGDIPEGYSVSREKKERFSLILESASTNQTSMYLCASSLITGNTEAFFGQGTRLTVV.

This clone has just a few counts. This sequence joins TRBV5-4 and TRBJ2-3, with 8 bases lining up with TRBD2. The V gene end was trimmed by 7 bases and the J gene end by 2 bases; junction bases not matched to a gene: 12. Germline loops: CDR1 SGHNT, CDR2 YYREEE (reference sequence). This CDR3 is 16 amino acids long. For the CDR3, the DNA is TGTGCCAGCGCCCCAGCCCCAGCGGGGGCCACAGATACGCAGTATTTT. This sequence encodes CASAPAPAGATDTQYF.

J is TRBJ2-7 and V is TRBV21-1; the DNA was not compared with TRBD2, the D call given in the table. TRBV21-1 corresponds to a pseudogene. This CDR3 is built from 14 residues. In DNA form, the CDR3 reads TGTGCCAGCAGCAAAGATGGGTCTTCGCGGGAGAGGTACTTC. Translation: CASSKDGSSRERYF.

The gene calls are TRBV7-2 and TRBJ2-1; 7 bases line up with TRBD2. Trimming cost V 2 bases and J 8 bases; bases outside gene matches: 9. CDR1 is SGHTA, CDR2 FQGNSA, per germline. The length of the CDR3 is 15 residues. CDR3 loop: CASSLFGGSGDEQFF. CDR3 bases: TGTGCCAGCAGCTTATTCGGGGGGAGTGGCGATGAGCAGTTCTTC.

The CDR3 DNA sequence: TGTGCCAGCAGTTTCAGGGTGGCGAACTATGGCTACACCTTC. Protein: CASSFRVANYGYTF. The V call is TRBV28, the J call TRBJ1-2; a possible D gene is TRBD1 (5 bases). The V gene lost 3 bases and the J gene lost 2 bases, with 10 bases spanning the gap. This CDR3 is built from 14 residues. CDR1 is MDHEN, CDR2 SYDVKM, per germline.

J is TRBJ2-7 and V is TRBV7-9, with 7 bases identical to TRBD2. The CDR3 runs 15 residues. The germline V gene has CDR1 SEHNR and CDR2 FQNEAQ (reference sequence). The trim removed 5 bases at V and 4 bases at J, leaving 11 bases unmatched. The CDR3 DNA follows: TGTGCCAGCAGCCCGGCTACCGGACTAGGGTACGAGCAGTACTTC. This codes for CASSPATGLGYEQYF.

The chain's CDR3 is CASKRRVGLETQYF. The CDR3 DNA reads as TGTGCCAGCAAACGCAGGGTAGGCTTGGAGACCCAGTACTTC. This chain uses TRBV6-5 with TRBJ2-5, with D possibly matching TRBD1 (5 bases). CDR1 and CDR2 (germline): MNHEY, SVGAGI. The CDR3 extends over 14 amino acids. The V and J ends lost 7 bases and 5 bases respectively, with 17 bases between them.

This clone turned up a few times. V is TRBV29-1 and J is TRBJ2-2; D uncertain. The V gene lost 4 bases and the J gene lost 2 bases, with 11 bases spanning the gap. Germline V CDR1 and CDR2: SQVTM, ANQGSEA. The CDR3 contains 14 residues. The CDR3 DNA reads TGCAGCGTTGTTCCCAGCAATAACACCGGGGAGCTGTTTTTT. Translation: CSVVPSNNTGELFF.

The rearrangement uses TRBV5-1 and TRBJ2-5, with D perhaps TRBD1 (7 bases). The CDR3 spans 16 residues. Between the trimmed V and J ends, which lost 4 bases and 5 bases, there was a span of 21 bases. Germline V gene lookup returns CDR1 SGHRS and CDR2 YFSETQ. DNA of the CDR3: TGCGCCAGCAGCCCGCGAGGGGGCGGGAAGGAGGAGACCCAGTACTTC. Protein: CASSPRGGGKEETQYF.

The V call is TRBV4-1, the J call TRBJ2-1, with 13 bases lining up with TRBD2. The CDR3 extends over 14 amino acids. V shed 2 bases and J 15 bases; nucleotides not matched to a gene: 7. Per the germline V gene, CDR1 is MGHRA and CDR2 is YSYEKL. In DNA form, the CDR3 reads TGCGCCAGCAGCCAACCCGGGACTAGCGGGAATAGGTTCTTC. Translation: CASSQPGTSGNRFF.

This clone has a handful of counts. The rearrangement links TRBV6-1 to TRBJ2-1; no clear D. Trimming took off 7 bases at V and 0 bases at J, with 7 bases between the two ends. Looked up from germline, CDR1 is MNHNS and CDR2 is SASEGT. The CDR3 is 13 amino acids. DNA of the CDR3: TGTGCCAGCACAGCGAACTCCTACAATGAGCAGTTCTTC. This codes for CASTANSYNEQFF.

J is TRBJ2-5 and V is TRBV2; D remains unclear. Trimming stripped 7 bases from V and 1 base from J, with 7 bases between. This CDR3 has 12 amino acids. CDR1 is SNHLY, CDR2 FYNNEI, per germline. CDR3 protein: CASNGRQETQYF. The CDR3 region has the DNA TGTGCCAGCAATGGCCGCCAAGAGACCCAGTACTTC.

This clone was seen more than once but under ten times. The chain links TRBV6-6 to TRBJ1-4; D possibly corresponds to TRBD1 (5 bases). The CDR3 totals 13 residues. V was pared by 6 bases and J by 7 bases, with 12 bases between. From germline, CDR1 is MNHNY and CDR2 SVGAGI (reference sequence). In nucleotides, the CDR3 is TGTGCCAGCAGCATCTTTGGGGGTGAAAAACTGTTTTTT. This sequence encodes CASSIFGGEKLFF.

V gene TRBV29-1 combines with J gene TRBJ1-1; no clear D gene. CDR1 is SQVTM and CDR2 is ANQGSEA in the germline V gene. The CDR3 is 14 amino acids. Deletions cut 5 bases from V and 0 bases from J, with 13 bases between. The CDR3 spells CSVKVTNLNTEAFF. As DNA, the CDR3 is TGCAGCGTTAAGGTAACTAACCTGAACACTGAAGCTTTCTTT.

J is TRBJ2-1 and V is TRBV7-9; D not resolved. The CDR3 extends over 11 amino acids. V dropped 5 bases and J dropped 9 bases, with 8 bases sitting between them. CDR1 SEHNR and CDR2 FQNEAQ come from the germline V gene (reference sequence). The CDR3 nucleotides read TGTGCCAGCAGCCGCGTGACTGAGCAGTTCTTC. This translates into CASSRVTEQFF.